This T cell receptor beta chain was sequenced for a study of blood T cell repertoires in COVID-19. Turning to the study itself: Researchers got acute and convalescent COVID-19 samples from the United States, Italy and Spain. T cells, B-cell-depleted T cells, or PBMCs provided the cDNA or gDNA that served as material.

The sample holds one count of this clone. The junction had 12 bases not matched to a gene; V was cut back by 4 bases and J by 11 bases. CDR3 size: 15 residues. Germline V gives CDR1 SGHDT, CDR2 YYEEEE. Authors' processing steps: Amplification from reference gene primers served as the basis for estimated nucleated cell counts. Sequencing was performed with immunoSEQ multiplex PCR; in TCRdb, only in-frame clones are kept and a portion is missing. V, J and clone size reflect that table, while D and trimming were determined from the DNA. This sample carries fewer than 150,000 clones, about 87% of them seen once, and the ten largest clones take just under 30%.

The material sequenced was peripheral blood. The receptor comes from a woman between 65 and 79 years old with acute or convalescent COVID-19. The chain joins TRBV5-6 to TRBJ1-6; TRBD1 matches 7 bases. CDR3 amino acids: CASSQNLQGSPPLHF. CDR3 bases: TGTGCCAGCAGCCAAAACCTACAGGGGTCTCCACCCCTCCACTTT.